The rows below give T cell receptor beta chains drawn from one sample of a study of blood T cell repertoires in COVID-19. TCRdb's table, derived via immunoSEQ multiplex PCR, lists solely in-frame clones and lacks some. Here the sample spans approximately 170,000 clones, roughly nine tenths being singletons. Sequencing used peripheral blood. These receptors all come from a man aged 18 to 29 who had recovered from COVID-19. CDR3s include the opening cysteine and the closing phenylalanine or tryptophan. D genes are given only for firm matches. A row's size may be missing; if present it is once, few, many or a size class.

D,V,J,size,DNA,CDR3
TRBD2,TRBV29-1,TRBJ2-3,few,TGCAGCGTTGAAGGAATAGGACTAGCAGATACGCAGTATTTT,CSVEGIGLADTQYF
NA,TRBV7-2,TRBJ2-7,NA,TGTGCCAGCAGCTTAGCTCGCTACGAGCAGTACTTC,CASSLARYEQYF
TRBD2,TRBV5-1,TRBJ2-1,NA,TGCGCCAGCAGCTTAAATCCTAGCGGGAGGTTGAATGAGCAGTTCTTC,CASSLNPSGRLNEQFF
TRBD2,TRBV28,TRBJ2-3,NA,TGTGCCAGCAAAGCGGGAGCGGGAGATACGCAGTATTTT,CASKAGAGDTQYF
TRBD1,TRBV19,TRBJ1-2,NA,TGTGCCAGTGCCCCTTTGGACAGGGGGATCTATGGCTACACCTTC,CASAPLDRGIYGYTF
NA,TRBV20-1,TRBJ2-7,NA,TGCAGTGCCACAAACCAGTACGAGCAGTACTTC,CSATNQYEQYF
NA,TRBV9,TRBJ2-2,once,TGTGCCAGCAGCGTCCACGCCGGGGGGCGCGACACCGGGGAGCTGTTTTTT,CASSVHAGGRDTGELFF
NA,TRBV19,TRBJ2-3,NA,TGTGCCAGTAGCTATGGCCCCCAGGCGCAGTATTTT,CASSYGPQAQYF
TRBD1,TRBV4-3,TRBJ2-7,NA,TGCGCCAGCAGCGTAAGGGCGGACAGGGAGATCCCCGAGCAGTACTTC,CASSVRADREIPEQYF
TRBD1,TRBV27,TRBJ2-5,NA,TGTGCCAGCAGCTTGGACAGGGGTCGTGAGAAGACCCAGTACTTC,CASSLDRGREKTQYF
TRBD1,TRBV19,TRBJ1-1,NA,TGTGCCAGTATACGGGACAGGGGAACTGAAGCTTTCTTT,CASIRDRGTEAFF
NA,TRBV3-1/TRBV3-2,TRBJ1-2,NA,TGTGCCAGCAGCCAAGCCTTCACAGGTTACACCTTC,CASSQAFTGYTF
NA,TRBV18,TRBJ2-2,many,TGTGCCAGCTCACAGTGCCTAATCACCGGGGAGCTGTTTTTT,CASSQCLITGELFF
TRBD1,TRBV11-3,TRBJ2-1,NA,TGTGCCAGCAGCTCGGGGACAGGCAATGAGCAGTTCTTC,CASSSGTGNEQFF
NA,TRBV4-1,TRBJ1-5,few,TGCGCCAGCAGCCAAGAGCTTACAACGAATCAGCCCCAGCATTTT,CASSQELTTNQPQHF
NA,TRBV4-1,TRBJ2-2,NA,TGCGCCAGCAGCCAAGACGGCACCGGGGAGCTGTTTTTT,CASSQDGTGELFF
NA,TRBV19,TRBJ1-6,NA,TGTGCCAGTAGTATTGGGGCCGTGAATTCACCCCTCCACTTT,CASSIGAVNSPLHF
TRBD1,TRBV20-1,TRBJ1-2,NA,TGCAGTGCTAGTGGGACAGGGAGAGGCTACACCTTC,CSASGTGRGYTF
TRBD2,TRBV27,TRBJ2-7,few,TGTGCCAGCAGTTTCGGGAGCGGGAGAGAGGGCTACGAGCAGTACTTC,CASSFGSGREGYEQYF
NA,TRBV18,TRBJ1-5,NA,TGTGCCAGCTCACCTACAAAGGGGAGCAATCAGCCCCAGCATTTT,CASSPTKGSNQPQHF
TRBD1,TRBV6-2/TRBV6-3,TRBJ2-7,NA,TGTGCCAGCAGCGCGACAGGGGGCATTTACGAGCAGTACTTC,CASSATGGIYEQYF
NA,TRBV7-2,TRBJ2-2,NA,TGTGCCAGCAGCTTACAGGAAGGCACCGGGGAGCTGTTTTTT,CASSLQEGTGELFF
NA,TRBV6-5,TRBJ2-7,NA,TGTGCCAGCTCGCGGGATTGGTCCTACGAGCAGTACTTC,CASSRDWSYEQYF
TRBD1,TRBV24-1,TRBJ1-2,NA,TGTGCCACCAGTGATTTGCACAGGGGCTATGGCTACACCTTC,CATSDLHRGYGYTF
TRBD2,TRBV5-1,TRBJ2-5,NA,TGCGCCAGCAGCCGGGGGACTAGCGGGAGGCCCGAAGGGTCTAGGTACTTC,CASSRGTSGRPEGSRYF
NA,TRBV11-2,TRBJ1-1,NA,TGTGCCAGCAGCCACAGGAACACTGAAGCTTTCTTT,CASSHRNTEAFF
TRBD1,TRBV6-5,TRBJ2-1,once,TGTGCCAGCAGTTACGGACAGGGGACGTCCATCTTC,CASSYGQGTSIF
TRBD1,TRBV5-1,TRBJ1-4,NA,TGCGCCAGCAGCCTGACAGGGGGGAATGAAAAACTGTTTTTT,CASSLTGGNEKLFF
NA,TRBV3-1/TRBV3-2,TRBJ2-7,few,TGTGCCAGCAGCCAACGGTTGGACGAGCAGTACTTC,CASSQRLDEQYF
TRBD2,TRBV4-3,TRBJ2-1,NA,TGCGCCAGCAGCCAGGGCCCCGGGACTAGATACAATGAGCAGTTCTTC,CASSQGPGTRYNEQFF
NA,TRBV12-5,TRBJ2-3,NA,TGTGCTAGTGGTTTGGACTATAGCACAGATACGCAGTATTTT,CASGLDYSTDTQYF
TRBD2,TRBV7-9,TRBJ2-7,NA,TGTGCCAGCAGCTCCAGCGGGAGGCCCCCCTACGAGCAGTACTTC,CASSSSGRPPYEQYF
NA,TRBV19,TRBJ1-1,NA,TGTGCCAGTAGTATAAACGGTATCGGCACTGAAGCTTTCTTT,CASSINGIGTEAFF
TRBD2,TRBV24-1,TRBJ2-4,NA,TGTGCCACCAGTGATTTAGGTCGAGGTGGAGCGGGAGGAGAAGACATTCAGTACTTC,CATSDLGRGGAGGEDIQYF
TRBD2,TRBV7-9,TRBJ2-2,NA,TGTGCCAGCAGCCCGCGGGAGGCCTCACCGAACACCGGGGAGCTGTTTTTT,CASSPREASPNTGELFF
TRBD1,TRBV19,TRBJ1-3,once,TGTGCCAGTACCCAGGGGGTTGCCGGAAACACCATATATTTT,CASTQGVAGNTIYF
NA,TRBV30,TRBJ2-1,NA,TGTGCCTGGAGTGTACGAGGGATTAGCTCCTACAATGAGCAGTTCTTC,CAWSVRGISSYNEQFF
NA,TRBV7-2,TRBJ1-5,NA,TGTGCCAGCAGCCCCTTAAGCCTTCAGCCCCAGCATTTT,CASSPLSLQPQHF
NA,TRBV27,TRBJ1-5,NA,TGTGCCAGCAGTCCCCGGGTAGCGGGCTCCAGCAATCAGCCCCAGCATTTT,CASSPRVAGSSNQPQHF
TRBD1,TRBV2,TRBJ2-7,NA,TGTGCCAGCAGCTACCCGACAGGGAGCAACGAGCAGTACTTC,CASSYPTGSNEQYF
NA,TRBV27,TRBJ2-5,NA,TGTGCCAGCAGTTGGGCAGGGGTGTCGCGAGAGACCCAGTACTTC,CASSWAGVSRETQYF
NA,TRBV10-2,TRBJ2-7,NA,TGCGCCAGCAGTGGCCAAGGGACTTCCTACCCCTACGAGCAGTACTTC,CASSGQGTSYPYEQYF
NA,TRBV28,TRBJ2-6,NA,TGTGCCAGCAGTCCCCCTATCGGGGCCAACGTCCTGACTTTC,CASSPPIGANVLTF
TRBD1,TRBV6-5,TRBJ1-2,NA,TGTGCCAGCAGTCCCCGGACAGGGCCCATAGGGGGCTACACCTTC,CASSPRTGPIGGYTF
NA,TRBV19,TRBJ1-2,NA,TGTGCCAGTAGTTCCGGGACTGAAATGCGCTACACCTTC,CASSSGTEMRYTF
TRBD2,TRBV12-3/TRBV12-4,TRBJ2-7,NA,TGTGCCAGCAAGGTAGCGGGAGTAGAAGAGCAGTACTTC,CASKVAGVEEQYF
NA,TRBV9,TRBJ2-7,NA,TGTGCCAGCAGCGTAAGACAGTCAGCCAGCGAGCAGTACTTC,CASSVRQSASEQYF
TRBD1,TRBV3-1/TRBV3-2,TRBJ1-6,NA,TGTGCCAGCAGCCAACCCGGGACAGGAGAAATTTCACCCCTCCACTTT,CASSQPGTGEISPLHF
TRBD2,TRBV5-4,TRBJ2-1,NA,TGTGCCAGCAGCGCCCAGCTTGGGAGCGGGAAGCGCAATGAGCAGTTCTTC,CASSAQLGSGKRNEQFF
NA,TRBV18,TRBJ1-6,NA,TGTGCCAGCTCAACCGGGATTCTTAATTCACCCCTCCACTTT,CASSTGILNSPLHF
NA,TRBV19,TRBJ1-5,NA,TGTGCCAGTAGTACCGGGACACGGAGCAATCAGCCCCAGCATTTT,CASSTGTRSNQPQHF
TRBD2,TRBV24-1,TRBJ2-2,NA,TGTGCCACCAGAGGACTAGTGGGCGGGGAGCTGTTTTTT,CATRGLVGGELFF
TRBD1,TRBV28,TRBJ2-6,NA,TGTGCCAGCAGTCCGGGACAGGGGACTAAGGGGGCCAACGTCCTGACTTTC,CASSPGQGTKGANVLTF
TRBD1,TRBV5-6,TRBJ2-1,few,TGTGCCAGTATAGACAGGGCAGATGGTGAGCAGTTCTTC,CASIDRADGEQFF